This TCR beta chain was sequenced for a study of cytomegalovirus exposure and HLA in healthy donors. The primer mix had 60 Vbeta and 13 Jbeta primers. The repertoire was sequenced with immunoSEQ multiplex PCR; TCRdb's copy has only in-frame clones and lacks some. This sample has about 200,000 clones, with about 81% found just once. V was clipped by 5 bases and J by 0 bases; unmatched bases: 7. There are 17 residues in the CDR3. Germline V gene lookup returns CDR1 MNHEY and CDR2 SMNVEV (reference sequence). This chain joins TRBV27 and TRBJ2-1; 10 bases are a match to TRBD2. Sequencing input: PBMCs. The clonotype comes from a woman between 40 and 55 years old in good health and CMV-seronegative. This chain's CDR3 is CASSHILAGSSYNEQFF. DNA for the CDR3: TGTGCCAGCAGTCACATACTAGCGGGGAGCTCCTACAATGAGCAGTTCTTC.